This T cell receptor (beta chain) was retrieved from a study of T cells after yellow fever vaccination. Study-wide results and caveats: Abundant clonotypes from the bulk population could have been carried over as contaminants into FACS-sorted repertoires. Post-booster repertoires again held most primary-vaccination clones (about 95% CD4, around 90% CD8).

There are many counts of this clonotype. Its target is unknown. In making TCR cDNA, 5'RACE template switching added a universal primer site and UMIs to it. TCRdb processed the 5' RACE reads anew with MiXCR; each CDR3 protein has one entry. The sample yields some 320,000 distinct CDR3 sequences, roughly 8.7% seen once. The receptor's source is a man aged 18 to 30 who received the YFV17D yellow fever vaccine. The sample here was PBMCs, taken on the day of the first yellow fever vaccination.

The CDR3 reads CASSLVAGEETQYF. CDR3 coding DNA: TGTGCCAGCAGTTTGGTAGCGGGGGAAGAGACCCAGTACTTC. V usage is TRBV12-3 or TRBV12-4 and J usage is TRBJ2-5, with 9 positions matching TRBD2. V lost 3 bases to trimming and J lost 3 bases; unmatched junction nucleotides: 2. This CDR3 is 14 amino acids long.